The rows below give T cell receptor beta chains drawn from one sample of a study of cytotoxic CD8 clonotypes in ibrutinib-treated CLL. Sequencing used immunoSEQ multiplex PCR; TCRdb keeps in-frame clones, though not all of them. In the table there are around 70,000 clones, 68% of which are singletons. This sample comprised PBMCs, obtained after 12 months of ibrutinib treatment. All receptors come from a human donor with chronic lymphocytic leukemia. Each CDR3 is given with its conserved first and last residue. A D gene is named only where the DNA matches it firmly. Rows give clone size only sometimes, using once, few, many, or a class for an expanded clone.

clone_size: -
j_call: TRBJ2-7
v_call: TRBV27
cdr3_length: 13
d_call: -
cdr3_aa: CASSSTGEYEQYF
cdr3_nt: TGTGCCAGCAGCTCCACTGGGGAGTACGAGCAGTACTTC

clone_size: -
j_call: TRBJ2-1
v_call: TRBV11-1
cdr3_length: 14
d_call: -
cdr3_aa: CASSPRGLADEQFF
cdr3_nt: TGTGCCAGCAGCCCCAGGGGGCTAGCGGATGAGCAGTTCTTC

clone_size: once
j_call: TRBJ2-6
v_call: TRBV27
cdr3_length: 19
d_call: TRBD1
cdr3_aa: CASSRYAGQGIEGANVLTF
cdr3_nt: TGTGCCAGCAGTCGCTACGCGGGACAGGGGATCGAAGGGGCCAACGTCCTGACTTTC

clone_size: -
j_call: TRBJ2-5
v_call: TRBV27
cdr3_length: 17
d_call: -
cdr3_aa: CASSSLLDREGAETQYF
cdr3_nt: TGTGCCAGCAGTTCACTACTTGACAGGGAGGGGGCAGAGACCCAGTACTTC

clone_size: -
j_call: TRBJ2-5
v_call: TRBV5-1
cdr3_length: 17
d_call: TRBD2
cdr3_aa: CASSWGLADDYQETQYF
cdr3_nt: TGCGCCAGCAGCTGGGGACTAGCGGACGACTACCAAGAGACCCAGTACTTC

clone_size: -
j_call: TRBJ1-5
v_call: TRBV5-8
cdr3_length: 19
d_call: -
cdr3_aa: CASSLVVCQGKVGNQPQHF
cdr3_nt: TGTGCCAGCAGCTTGGTCGTGTGCCAGGGGAAAGTAGGCAATCAGCCCCAGCATTTT

clone_size: -
j_call: TRBJ2-7
v_call: TRBV27
cdr3_length: 18
d_call: -
cdr3_aa: CASSLSSRADWSPYEQYF
cdr3_nt: TGTGCCAGCAGTTTATCGTCTAGAGCGGACTGGAGTCCCTACGAGCAGTACTTC

clone_size: -
j_call: TRBJ1-6
v_call: TRBV5-1
cdr3_length: 13
d_call: -
cdr3_aa: CASSFDSYSPLHF
cdr3_nt: TGCGCCAGCAGCTTTGACAGCTATTCACCCCTCCACTTT

clone_size: -
j_call: TRBJ2-2
v_call: TRBV10-1
cdr3_length: 14
d_call: -
cdr3_aa: CASSEQGWTGELFF
cdr3_nt: TGCGCCAGCAGTGAACAGGGTTGGACCGGGGAGCTGTTTTTT

clone_size: few
j_call: TRBJ1-5
v_call: TRBV18
cdr3_length: 12
d_call: -
cdr3_aa: CASSPTDQPQHF
cdr3_nt: TGTGCCAGCTCACCAACGGATCAGCCCCAGCATTTT

clone_size: once
j_call: TRBJ1-1
v_call: TRBV12-5
cdr3_length: 13
d_call: -
cdr3_aa: CASGPSVNTEAFF
cdr3_nt: TGTGCTAGTGGTCCCTCAGTGAACACTGAAGCTTTCTTT

clone_size: few
j_call: TRBJ2-7
v_call: TRBV7-9
cdr3_length: 13
d_call: -
cdr3_aa: CASSPPGLDEQYF
cdr3_nt: TGTGCCAGCAGCCCTCCGGGGCTAGACGAGCAGTACTTC

clone_size: -
j_call: TRBJ2-5
v_call: TRBV9
cdr3_length: 14
d_call: -
cdr3_aa: CASTLGSSQETQYF
cdr3_nt: TGTGCCAGCACCCTAGGTTCCAGCCAAGAGACCCAGTACTTC

clone_size: few
j_call: TRBJ1-5
v_call: TRBV5-1
cdr3_length: 15
d_call: TRBD1
cdr3_aa: CASSLGTGELQPQHF
cdr3_nt: TGCGCCAGCAGCTTAGGGACAGGGGAGCTTCAGCCCCAGCATTTT

clone_size: -
j_call: TRBJ1-6
v_call: TRBV4-3
cdr3_length: 14
d_call: -
cdr3_aa: CASSQDIRNSPLHF
cdr3_nt: TGCGCCAGCAGCCAAGATATTCGGAATTCACCCCTCCACTTT

clone_size: -
j_call: TRBJ2-7
v_call: TRBV5-4
cdr3_length: 15
d_call: -
cdr3_aa: CASSDRTETAYEQYF
cdr3_nt: TGTGCCAGCAGCGATAGGACAGAAACGGCCTACGAGCAGTACTTC

clone_size: few
j_call: TRBJ2-7
v_call: TRBV2
cdr3_length: 14
d_call: -
cdr3_aa: CASSRDRTTYEQYF
cdr3_nt: TGTGCCAGCAGCCGGGACCGAACAACCTACGAGCAGTACTTC

clone_size: -
j_call: TRBJ2-7
v_call: TRBV5-1
cdr3_length: 14
d_call: -
cdr3_aa: CASSLGVRLDEQYF
cdr3_nt: TGCGCCAGCAGCTTGGGTGTCAGGTTGGACGAGCAGTACTTC

clone_size: -
j_call: TRBJ1-2
v_call: TRBV15
cdr3_length: 15
d_call: -
cdr3_aa: CATSRDLGADYGYTF
cdr3_nt: TGTGCCACCAGCAGAGATCTGGGGGCTGACTATGGCTACACCTTC

clone_size: once
j_call: TRBJ2-5
v_call: TRBV30
cdr3_length: 13
d_call: -
cdr3_aa: CAWSVAGLETQYF
cdr3_nt: TGTGCCTGGAGTGTAGCAGGGTTAGAGACCCAGTACTTC

clone_size: -
j_call: TRBJ2-5
v_call: TRBV29-1
cdr3_length: 14
d_call: TRBD2
cdr3_aa: CSVARGAYQETQYF
cdr3_nt: TGCAGCGTTGCGCGGGGGGCGTACCAAGAGACCCAGTACTTC

clone_size: once
j_call: TRBJ1-6
v_call: TRBV10-1
cdr3_length: 13
d_call: -
cdr3_aa: CASSETYNSPLHF
cdr3_nt: TGCGCCAGCAGTGAGACCTATAATTCACCCCTCCACTTT

clone_size: -
j_call: TRBJ1-1
v_call: TRBV27
cdr3_length: 17
d_call: TRBD1
cdr3_aa: CASSTPWTGGLNTEAFF
cdr3_nt: TGTGCCAGCAGTACCCCCTGGACAGGGGGACTGAACACTGAAGCTTTCTTT

clone_size: -
j_call: TRBJ2-2
v_call: TRBV2
cdr3_length: 13
d_call: -
cdr3_aa: CASSLSRTGELFF
cdr3_nt: TGTGCCAGCAGTCTGTCCAGGACCGGGGAGCTGTTTTTT

clone_size: few
j_call: TRBJ2-5
v_call: TRBV6-6
cdr3_length: 12
d_call: -
cdr3_aa: CASSYRQSFPYF
cdr3_nt: TGTGCCAGCAGTTACCGACAGTCTTTCCCGTACTTC

clone_size: -
j_call: TRBJ2-1
v_call: TRBV6-6
cdr3_length: 13
d_call: TRBD2
cdr3_aa: CASGTSGYNEQFF
cdr3_nt: TGTGCCAGCGGGACTAGCGGATACAATGAGCAGTTCTTC

clone_size: -
j_call: TRBJ1-2
v_call: TRBV4-1
cdr3_length: 21
d_call: TRBD1
cdr3_aa: CASSQAAEPLELTGSNYGYTF
cdr3_nt: TGCGCCAGCAGCCAAGCCGCCGAACCTCTTGAGCTGACAGGGTCAAATTATGGCTACACCTTC

clone_size: once
j_call: TRBJ2-1
v_call: TRBV30
cdr3_length: 12
d_call: -
cdr3_aa: CAWDASYNEQFF
cdr3_nt: TGTGCCTGGGATGCCAGCTACAATGAGCAGTTCTTC

clone_size: -
j_call: TRBJ2-3
v_call: TRBV7-2
cdr3_length: 12
d_call: TRBD1
cdr3_aa: CASRTGADTQYF
cdr3_nt: TGTGCCAGCAGGACAGGGGCAGATACGCAGTATTTT

clone_size: -
j_call: TRBJ1-1
v_call: TRBV11-2
cdr3_length: 14
d_call: TRBD1
cdr3_aa: CASSLVQGVAEAFF
cdr3_nt: TGTGCCAGCAGCTTAGTACAGGGGGTTGCTGAAGCTTTCTTT

clone_size: once
j_call: TRBJ1-1
v_call: TRBV6-1
cdr3_length: 12
d_call: -
cdr3_aa: CASIGGQGEAFF
cdr3_nt: TGTGCCAGCATTGGGGGCCAGGGGGAAGCTTTCTTT

clone_size: -
j_call: TRBJ1-1
v_call: TRBV6-1
cdr3_length: 14
d_call: -
cdr3_aa: CASGRRGAFTEAFF
cdr3_nt: TGTGCCAGTGGGAGGAGGGGAGCGTTCACTGAAGCTTTCTTT

clone_size: -
j_call: TRBJ1-4
v_call: TRBV4-2
cdr3_length: 16
d_call: -
cdr3_aa: CASSQDLWAWNEKLFF
cdr3_nt: TGTGCCAGCAGCCAAGATCTCTGGGCCTGGAATGAAAAACTGTTTTTT

clone_size: -
j_call: TRBJ1-6
v_call: TRBV7-9
cdr3_length: 16
d_call: -
cdr3_aa: CASSLGAGALNSPLHF
cdr3_nt: TGTGCCAGCAGCTTAGGGGCAGGGGCCCTTAATTCACCCCTCCACTTT

clone_size: -
j_call: TRBJ2-5
v_call: TRBV4-1
cdr3_length: 14
d_call: -
cdr3_aa: CASSQVPGRETQYF
cdr3_nt: TGCGCCAGCAGCCAGGTCCCAGGGAGGGAGACCCAGTACTTC

clone_size: -
j_call: TRBJ2-5
v_call: TRBV5-4
cdr3_length: 15
d_call: -
cdr3_aa: CASSLEASTTGTQYF
cdr3_nt: TGTGCCAGCAGCTTGGAGGCTAGCACAACTGGGACCCAGTACTTC

clone_size: -
j_call: TRBJ2-7
v_call: TRBV18
cdr3_length: 15
d_call: TRBD1
cdr3_aa: CASSPEQGATHEQYF
cdr3_nt: TGTGCCAGCTCGCCGGAACAGGGGGCTACCCACGAGCAGTACTTC

clone_size: -
j_call: TRBJ2-1
v_call: TRBV30
cdr3_length: 12
d_call: -
cdr3_aa: CAWSVKDNEQFF
cdr3_nt: TGTGCCTGGAGTGTGAAGGACAATGAGCAGTTCTTC

clone_size: -
j_call: TRBJ2-4
v_call: TRBV10-1
cdr3_length: 14
d_call: -
cdr3_aa: CASSEMGGPGIQYF
cdr3_nt: TGCGCCAGCAGTGAGATGGGCGGCCCTGGCATTCAGTACTTC

clone_size: -
j_call: TRBJ2-7
v_call: TRBV7-6
cdr3_length: 14
d_call: -
cdr3_aa: CASSLLTGEGEQYF
cdr3_nt: TGTGCCAGCAGCTTGCTCACGGGGGAAGGCGAGCAGTACTTC

clone_size: -
j_call: TRBJ2-1
v_call: TRBV29-1
cdr3_length: 13
d_call: -
cdr3_aa: CSVERWQDNEQFF
cdr3_nt: TGCAGCGTTGAACGGTGGCAGGACAATGAGCAGTTCTTC

clone_size: -
j_call: TRBJ1-2
v_call: TRBV6-5
cdr3_length: 14
d_call: -
cdr3_aa: CASSFETGTYGYTF
cdr3_nt: TGTGCCAGCAGTTTCGAGACAGGAACCTATGGCTACACCTTC

clone_size: -
j_call: TRBJ1-2
v_call: TRBV19
cdr3_length: 14
d_call: TRBD1
cdr3_aa: CASRNRGFDESCTF
cdr3_nt: TGTGCCAGTAGAAACAGGGGATTCGATGAGTCCTGTACCTTC

clone_size: -
j_call: TRBJ1-3
v_call: TRBV30
cdr3_length: 15
d_call: -
cdr3_aa: CAWSVEGPSGNTIYF
cdr3_nt: TGTGCCTGGAGTGTCGAGGGACCCTCTGGAAACACCATATATTTT

clone_size: -
j_call: TRBJ2-3
v_call: TRBV30
cdr3_length: 12
d_call: -
cdr3_aa: CAWSVLADTQYF
cdr3_nt: TGTGCCTGGAGTGTACTAGCAGATACGCAGTATTTT

clone_size: -
j_call: TRBJ1-2
v_call: TRBV11-2
cdr3_length: 14
d_call: TRBD1
cdr3_aa: CASSLQGGDYGYTF
cdr3_nt: TGTGCCAGCAGCTTACAGGGGGGCGACTATGGCTACACCTTC

clone_size: -
j_call: TRBJ1-2
v_call: TRBV5-1
cdr3_length: 14
d_call: -
cdr3_aa: CASSLEGGSDGYTF
cdr3_nt: TGCGCCAGCAGCTTGGAGGGGGGATCGGATGGCTACACCTTC

clone_size: few
j_call: TRBJ1-3
v_call: TRBV9
cdr3_length: 15
d_call: TRBD1
cdr3_aa: CASTPSGQGGNTIYF
cdr3_nt: TGTGCCAGCACACCTTCGGGACAGGGTGGAAACACCATATATTTT

clone_size: -
j_call: TRBJ1-1
v_call: TRBV28
cdr3_length: 15
d_call: -
cdr3_aa: CASSDLDRLNTEAFF
cdr3_nt: TGTGCCAGCAGCGATCTAGACAGGTTGAACACTGAAGCTTTCTTT

clone_size: -
j_call: TRBJ1-6
v_call: TRBV7-2
cdr3_length: 17
d_call: -
cdr3_aa: CASSPVRSGSYNSPLHF
cdr3_nt: TGTGCCAGCAGCCCAGTAAGGAGTGGATCCTATAATTCACCCCTCCACTTT

clone_size: -
j_call: TRBJ2-3
v_call: TRBV7-3
cdr3_length: 16
d_call: TRBD2
cdr3_aa: CASSLTSGGNTDTQYF
cdr3_nt: TGTGCCAGCAGCTTAACTAGCGGGGGAAACACAGATACGCAGTATTTT

clone_size: few
j_call: TRBJ1-2
v_call: TRBV2
cdr3_length: 15
d_call: -
cdr3_aa: CASTLGTPSSSGYTF
cdr3_nt: TGTGCCAGCACGTTGGGGACCCCATCTAGCAGTGGCTACACCTTC

clone_size: -
j_call: TRBJ2-5
v_call: TRBV4-3
cdr3_length: 15
d_call: TRBD2
cdr3_aa: CASSHGLAGGETQYF
cdr3_nt: TGCGCCAGCAGCCACGGACTAGCGGGGGGGGAGACCCAGTACTTC

clone_size: -
j_call: TRBJ1-6
v_call: TRBV19
cdr3_length: 14
d_call: TRBD1
cdr3_aa: CASSIDRVNSPLHF
cdr3_nt: TGTGCCAGTAGTATCGACAGGGTAAATTCACCCCTCCACTTT

clone_size: -
j_call: TRBJ2-6
v_call: TRBV30
cdr3_length: 19
d_call: TRBD2
cdr3_aa: CAWSVLFRRGDPGANVLTF
cdr3_nt: TGTGCCTGGAGTGTATTGTTCCGGCGGGGGGATCCTGGGGCCAACGTCCTGACTTTC

clone_size: -
j_call: TRBJ2-7
v_call: TRBV7-2
cdr3_length: 16
d_call: TRBD2
cdr3_aa: CASSRPKLAGNYEQYF
cdr3_nt: TGTGCCAGCAGCCGACCAAAACTAGCGGGGAACTACGAGCAGTACTTC

clone_size: -
j_call: TRBJ1-2
v_call: TRBV5-4
cdr3_length: 16
d_call: -
cdr3_aa: CASSLGRIEANYGYTF
cdr3_nt: TGTGCCAGCAGCTTAGGGCGGATCGAGGCTAACTATGGCTACACCTTC